The entry below describes one T cell receptor (beta chain). This sample was taken from a study of cytomegalovirus exposure and HLA in healthy donors. Profiled with immunoSEQ multiplex PCR; TCRdb holds only in-frame clones, not every one. Among 150,000 to 200,000 clones listed, about 82% were seen once. What was sequenced was PBMCs. This receptor was taken from a woman under 30 in good health and CMV-seronegative.

CDR3 protein: CASGGQTPGELFF. The DNA for the CDR3 is TGTGCCAGCGGGGGCCAGACCCCCGGGGAGCTGTTTTTT. The chain links TRBV21-1 to TRBJ2-2; TRBD1 is taken as the D call from the table, unchecked against the DNA. TRBV21-1 is flagged as a pseudogene. The CDR3 length is 13 residues.